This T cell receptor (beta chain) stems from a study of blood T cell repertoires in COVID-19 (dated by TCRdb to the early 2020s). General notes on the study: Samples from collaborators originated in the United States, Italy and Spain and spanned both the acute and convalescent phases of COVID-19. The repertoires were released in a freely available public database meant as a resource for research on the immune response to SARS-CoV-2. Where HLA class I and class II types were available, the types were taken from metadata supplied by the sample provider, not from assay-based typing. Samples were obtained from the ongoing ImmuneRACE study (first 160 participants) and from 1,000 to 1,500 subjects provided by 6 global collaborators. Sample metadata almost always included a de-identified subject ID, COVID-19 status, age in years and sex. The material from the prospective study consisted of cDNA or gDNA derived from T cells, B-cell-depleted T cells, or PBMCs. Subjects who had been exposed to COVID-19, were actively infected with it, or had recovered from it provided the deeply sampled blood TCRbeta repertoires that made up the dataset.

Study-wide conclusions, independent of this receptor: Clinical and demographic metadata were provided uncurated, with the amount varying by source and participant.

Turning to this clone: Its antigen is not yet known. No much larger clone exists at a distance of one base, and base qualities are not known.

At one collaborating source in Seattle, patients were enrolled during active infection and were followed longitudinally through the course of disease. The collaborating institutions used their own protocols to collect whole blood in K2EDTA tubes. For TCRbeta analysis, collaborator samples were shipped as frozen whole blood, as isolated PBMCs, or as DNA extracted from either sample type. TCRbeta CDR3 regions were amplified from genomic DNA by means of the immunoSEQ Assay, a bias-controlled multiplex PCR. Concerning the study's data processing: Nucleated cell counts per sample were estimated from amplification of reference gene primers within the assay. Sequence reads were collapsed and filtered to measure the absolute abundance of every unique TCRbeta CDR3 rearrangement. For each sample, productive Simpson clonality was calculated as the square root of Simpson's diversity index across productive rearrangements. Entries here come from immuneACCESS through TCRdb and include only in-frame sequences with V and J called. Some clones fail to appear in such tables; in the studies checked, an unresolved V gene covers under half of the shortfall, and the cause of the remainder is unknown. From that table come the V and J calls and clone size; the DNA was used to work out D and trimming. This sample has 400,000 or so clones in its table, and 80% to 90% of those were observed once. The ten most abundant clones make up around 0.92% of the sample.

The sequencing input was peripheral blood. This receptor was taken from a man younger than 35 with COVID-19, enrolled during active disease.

The DNA sequence is given as TGTGCCAGTAGTCAGGGAGGGGCAAATACTGAAGCTTTCTTT. It encodes CASSQGGANTEAFF. The chain links TRBV19 with TRBJ1-1; a tentative D match to TRBD1 spans 5 bases. There are 14 amino acids in the CDR3, from cysteine to phenylalanine inclusive. The only DNA kept is the CDR3, 42 bases in frame from the first base. V lost 5 bases and J lost 5 bases; the stretch between them is 15 bases long. CDR1 and CDR2 are drawn from the germline V gene (reference sequence): LNHDA, SQIVND.